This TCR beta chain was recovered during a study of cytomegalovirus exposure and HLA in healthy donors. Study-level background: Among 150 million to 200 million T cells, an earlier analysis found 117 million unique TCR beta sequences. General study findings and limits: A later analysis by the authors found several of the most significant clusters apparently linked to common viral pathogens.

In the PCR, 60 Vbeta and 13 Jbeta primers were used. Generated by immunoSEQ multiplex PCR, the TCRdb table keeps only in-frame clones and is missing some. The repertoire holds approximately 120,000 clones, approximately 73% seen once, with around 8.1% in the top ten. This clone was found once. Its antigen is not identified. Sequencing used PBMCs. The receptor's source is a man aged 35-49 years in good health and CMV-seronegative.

The CDR3, as DNA: TGCGCCAGCAGCCATGAGCCGAACACTGAAGCTTTCTTT. Protein: CASSHEPNTEAFF. This chain links TRBV4-3 with TRBJ1-1; no clear D gene. Trimming took off 3 bases at V and 1 base at J, with 6 bases between the two ends. The CDR3 contains 13 residues. Per the germline V gene, CDR1 is LGHNA and CDR2 is YSLEER.